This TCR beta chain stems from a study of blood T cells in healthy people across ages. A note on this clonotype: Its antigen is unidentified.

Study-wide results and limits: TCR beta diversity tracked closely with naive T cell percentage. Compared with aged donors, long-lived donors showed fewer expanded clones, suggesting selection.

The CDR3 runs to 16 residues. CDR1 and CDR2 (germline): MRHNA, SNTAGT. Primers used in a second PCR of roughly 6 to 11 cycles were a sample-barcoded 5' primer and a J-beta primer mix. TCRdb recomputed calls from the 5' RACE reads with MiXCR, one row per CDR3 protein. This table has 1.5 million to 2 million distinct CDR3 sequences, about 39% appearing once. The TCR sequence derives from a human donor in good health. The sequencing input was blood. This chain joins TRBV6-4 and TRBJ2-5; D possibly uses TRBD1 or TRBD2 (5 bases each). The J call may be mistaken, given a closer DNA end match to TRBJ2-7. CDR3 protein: CASSDYEGKDSCEQYF. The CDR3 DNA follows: TGTGCCAGCAGTGACTATGAGGGGAAAGATTCTTGCGAGCAGTACTTC.